Listed here are 19 T cell receptor beta chains from one sample, sequenced in a study of regulatory T cells in long-lasting Graves disease. Specified time point: persistent/refractory GD, antithyroid drugs over 5 years with positive TRAb. TCR sequences were obtained from RNA taken from PBMCs. Relying on iRepertoire HTBI primers and Arm-PCR of CDR3 regions, the team built TCR beta libraries. From the multiplex PCR reads, TCRdb called clonotypes with MiXCR, one entry per CDR3 protein. The table shows some 300,000 distinct CDR3 sequences, with around a fifth occurring only once. This sample comprised peripheral blood mononuclear cells (PBMCs), obtained when the disease was refractory, from a patient treated with antithyroid drugs. The source is a female donor with Graves disease.

This clonotype was picked up a small number of times. The gene calls are TRBV28 and TRBJ1-5; the D gene is possibly TRBD1 (5 bases). CDR3 length: 15 residues. From germline, CDR1 is MDHEN and CDR2 SYDVKM. V shed 6 bases and J shed 9 bases, with 21 bases lying between them. The CDR3 DNA reads as TGTGCCAGCAGAAAAGGGACGGACAACGTAGGGCCCCAGCATTTT. Its protein is CASRKGTDNVGPQHF.

The gene calls are TRBV7-9 and TRBJ2-7, with 13 positions matching TRBD2. From germline, CDR1 is SEHNR and CDR2 FQNEAQ (reference sequence). The V and J ends lost 8 bases and 2 bases, in that order; junction bases with no gene match: 6. The CDR3 runs 15 residues. CDR3 bases: TGTGCCAGCGTCGGACTAGCGGGAGAGGCCTACGAGCAGTACTTC. As protein: CASVGLAGEAYEQYF.

This clonotype has only a few counts. The J gene is TRBJ2-1, the V gene TRBV9; D remains ambiguous. V was pared by 5 bases and J by 6 bases, with 12 bases between. This CDR3 region has 13 residues. Germline CDR1 reads SGDLS; CDR2 reads YYNGEE. This CDR3 is CASSEERANEQFF. CDR3 DNA: TGTGCCAGCAGTGAGGAACGGGCCAATGAGCAGTTCTTC.

This clonotype was recorded at least ten times. This rearrangement joins TRBV5-1 to TRBJ1-2, with 7 positions matching TRBD1. Germline CDR1 reads SGHRS; CDR2 reads YFSETQ. The CDR3 sequence is 16 residues long. After removal of 0 bases from V and 0 bases from J, the junction contained 5 bases not matched to a gene. CDR3 residues: CASSLGPTGTNYGYTF. The CDR3 DNA is TGCGCCAGCAGCTTGGGACCGACAGGGACTAACTATGGCTACACCTTC.

This clonotype was seen repeatedly, ten times or more. The chain carries TRBV28 and TRBJ1-1; maybe TRBD1 (6 bases). The CDR3 extends over 12 amino acids. The V end lost 6 bases, the J end lost 1 base, and 6 bases lay between the germline ends. Germline-derived CDR1 and CDR2 are MDHEN and SYDVKM. For the CDR3, the DNA is TGTGCCAGCAGGACAGGGAACACTGAAGCTTTCTTT. It yields the protein CASRTGNTEAFF.

Concerning this clonotype: Germline is not matched at one junction end, which may reflect a read error. The chain combines TRBV27 with TRBJ2-1, with TRBD2 matching over 13 bases. The CDR3 extends over 16 amino acids. Germline loops: CDR1 MNHEY, CDR2 SMNVEV (reference sequence). CDR3 protein: CASSFGLAGDYSEQFF. In nucleotides, the CDR3 is TGTGCCAGCAGTTTTGGACTAGCGGGAGATTACAGTGAGCAGTTCTTC.

This clonotype showed up just a few times. This chain connects TRBV7-9 to TRBJ2-2, with D maybe TRBD1 (5 bases). The CDR3 sequence is 16 residues long. Germline loops: CDR1 SEHNR, CDR2 FQNEAQ (reference sequence). Trimming removed 0 bases from V and 5 bases from J, with 13 bases in between. CDR3 in amino acids: CASSLAAQGWTGELFF. The CDR3 bases are TGTGCCAGCAGCTTAGCGGCCCAGGGCTGGACCGGGGAGCTGTTTTTT.

This clonotype was seen at least ten times. The rearrangement joins TRBV2 to TRBJ1-2; tentatively, D is TRBD1 (6 bases). Deletions cut 3 bases from V and 2 bases from J, with 16 bases between. This CDR3 has 16 amino acids. Germline-derived CDR1 and CDR2 are SNHLY and FYNNEI. The CDR3 region has the DNA TGTGCCAGCAGTGAGGCCCGACAGGCAACAAACTATGGCTACACCTTC. Residues: CASSEARQATNYGYTF.

In this sample, this clonotype turned up many times. The V and J genes are TRBV28 and TRBJ2-7; D may be TRBD2 (6 bases). Per the germline V gene, CDR1 is MDHEN and CDR2 is SYDVKM. Trimming removed 6 bases from V and 7 bases from J, with 13 bases in between. The CDR3 length is 12 residues. The CDR3 DNA reads as TGTGCCAGCAGCCCATCTAGCGTGGAGCAGTACTTC. This translates into CASSPSSVEQYF.

V gene TRBV27 combines with J gene TRBJ2-5; 7 positions match TRBD2. The junction had 16 bases not matched to a gene; V was cut back by 3 bases and J by 9 bases. This CDR3 is 16 amino acids long. The germline V gene has CDR1 MNHEY and CDR2 SMNVEV (reference sequence). As DNA, the CDR3 is TGTGCCAGCAGTTTCTCCTCGGGGGGAGAGATGAGGGCCCAGTACTTC. This translates into CASSFSSGGEMRAQYF.

This clonotype has more than one count but fewer than ten. The V gene is TRBV6-1, the J gene TRBJ2-3, with 7 bases that match TRBD1. CDR1 and CDR2 from the germline V gene are MNHNS and SASEGT. J was trimmed by 7 bases and V by 5 bases; bases with no gene match: 3. This CDR3 region has 12 residues. This chain's CDR3 is CASSKGQNTQYF. The DNA of the CDR3 is TGTGCCAGCAGTAAGGGACAGAATACGCAGTATTTT.

This clonotype was counted at least ten times. This chain connects TRBV20-1 to TRBJ1-5; TRBD1 matches 11 bases. This CDR3 is 18 amino acids long. Germline CDR1 and CDR2: DFQATT and SNEGSKA (reference sequence). V was pared by 3 bases and J by 1 base, with 11 bases of the junction left unmatched. CDR3 region: CSASPRTGGAGSNQPQHF. CDR3 DNA sequence: TGCAGTGCTAGTCCCCGGACAGGGGGCGCGGGGAGCAATCAGCCCCAGCATTTT.

This clonotype was counted at least ten times. The V call is TRBV28, the J call TRBJ2-7, with D perhaps matching TRBD1 (5 bases). The CDR3 spans 13 residues. Trimming took off 11 bases at V and 5 bases at J, with 19 bases between the two ends. Germline V gene lookup returns CDR1 MDHEN and CDR2 SYDVKM. CDR3 in DNA: TGTGCCTCCCAGCGAGGTAGGGGCGACGAGCAGTACTTC. Its translation is CASQRGRGDEQYF.

Many counts were recorded for this clonotype. The chain is built from TRBV28 and TRBJ2-5; 7 positions agree with TRBD2. The CDR3 loop spans 15 amino acids. Unmatched junction bases numbered 12, after V lost 7 bases and J lost 4 bases. Germline CDR1 MDHEN, CDR2 SYDVKM. DNA for the CDR3: TGTGCCAGCACCTTAGCGGGCGGGAGATCAGAGACCCAGTACTTC. Translating it yields CASTLAGGRSETQYF.

This clonotype was recorded many times. The J gene is TRBJ1-1, the V gene TRBV28, with D possibly being TRBD1 (5 bases). CDR3 size: 15 residues. V dropped 3 bases and J dropped 0 bases, with 11 bases sitting between them. CDR1 is MDHEN, CDR2 SYDVKM, per germline. The CDR3 loop reads CASSFPGRVNTEAFF. The CDR3 region has the DNA TGTGCCAGCAGTTTTCCGGGCAGGGTGAACACTGAAGCTTTCTTT.

Concerning this clonotype itself: Germline is not matched at one junction end, which may reflect a read error. The rearrangement joins TRBV7-9 to TRBJ2-7; D remains unclear. The germline V gene encodes CDR1 SEHNR and CDR2 FQNEAQ (reference sequence). CDR3 length: 13 residues. The CDR3 region is CASSPPAPAQQYF. CDR3 bases: TGCGCCAGCAGCCCTCCTGCCCCGGCTCAGCAGTACTTC.

There are a few counts of this clonotype. The rearrangement joins TRBV6-1 to TRBJ2-5; D remains unclear. Germline CDR1 and CDR2: MNHNS and SASEGT. The V gene lost 5 bases and the J gene lost 5 bases, with 6 bases spanning the gap. The CDR3 has 11 residues. The CDR3: CASSTPETQYF. In DNA form, the CDR3 reads TGTGCCAGCAGTACCCCGGAGACCCAGTACTTC.

In its sample, this clonotype was seen a few times. The rearrangement uses TRBV20-1 and TRBJ2-7; 15 positions match TRBD2. The CDR3 length is 15 residues. The V gene's germline CDR1 is DFQATT and CDR2 SNEGSKA (reference sequence). Trimming cost V 4 bases and J 7 bases; bases outside gene matches: 8. The CDR3 loop is CSATRGLAGGWEQYF. In nucleotides, the CDR3 is TGCAGTGCTACCCGAGGACTAGCGGGAGGGTGGGAGCAGTACTTC.

This clonotype has at least ten counts. The CDR3 here is CASSYRPSGIYEQYF. In DNA, the CDR3 is TGTGCCAGCAGTTACCGGCCTAGCGGGATCTACGAGCAGTACTTC. This chain connects TRBV6-2 or TRBV6-3 to TRBJ2-7; 9 nucleotides line up with TRBD2. The J segment lost 3 bases and the V segment lost 2 bases, leaving 5 bases of the junction unmatched. This CDR3 is built from 15 residues. In germline, CDR1 is MNHEY, CDR2 SVGEGT.